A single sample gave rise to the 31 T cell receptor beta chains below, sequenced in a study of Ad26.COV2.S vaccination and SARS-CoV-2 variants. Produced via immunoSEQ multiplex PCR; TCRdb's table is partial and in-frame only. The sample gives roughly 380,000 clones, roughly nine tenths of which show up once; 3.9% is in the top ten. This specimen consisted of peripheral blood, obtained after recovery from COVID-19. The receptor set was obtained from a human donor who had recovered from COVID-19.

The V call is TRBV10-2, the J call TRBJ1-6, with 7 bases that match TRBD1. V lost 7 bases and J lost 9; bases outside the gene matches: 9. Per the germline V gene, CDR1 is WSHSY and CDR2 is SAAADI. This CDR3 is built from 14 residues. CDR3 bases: TGCGCCAGCAAAATAGGACAGGACACTTCACCCCTCCACTTT. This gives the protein CASKIGQDTSPLHF.

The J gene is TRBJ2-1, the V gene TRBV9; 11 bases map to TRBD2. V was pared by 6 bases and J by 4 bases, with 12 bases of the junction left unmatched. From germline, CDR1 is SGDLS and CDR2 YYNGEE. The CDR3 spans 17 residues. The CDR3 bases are TGTGCCAGCAAGGGCCCTTCTAGCGGGGGGCAGTACAATGAGCAGTTCTTC. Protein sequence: CASKGPSSGGQYNEQFF.

CDR3 protein: CASSQGVQRYGYTF. The CDR3 DNA follows: TGTGCCAGCAGCCAAGGTGTTCAGAGATATGGCTACACCTTC. J is TRBJ1-2 and V is TRBV14; D call uncertain. Trimming shortened V by 1 base and J by 5 bases, and 11 bases separated the two germline ends. The CDR3 covers 14 residues. Germline CDR1 and CDR2: SGHDN and FVKESK.

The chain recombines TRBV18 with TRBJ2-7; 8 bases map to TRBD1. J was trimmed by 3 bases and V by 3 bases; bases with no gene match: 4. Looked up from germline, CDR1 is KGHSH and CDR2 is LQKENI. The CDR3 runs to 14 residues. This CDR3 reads CASSPGQANYEQYF. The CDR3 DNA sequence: TGTGCCAGCTCACCGGGACAGGCGAACTACGAGCAGTACTTC.

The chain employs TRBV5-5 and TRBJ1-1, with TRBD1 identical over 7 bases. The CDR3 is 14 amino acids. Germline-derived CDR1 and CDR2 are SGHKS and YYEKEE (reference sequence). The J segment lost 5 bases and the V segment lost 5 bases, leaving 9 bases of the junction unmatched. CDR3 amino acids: CASSSTGLPTEAFF. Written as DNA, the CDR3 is TGTGCCAGCAGTTCGACAGGGTTACCGACTGAAGCTTTCTTT.

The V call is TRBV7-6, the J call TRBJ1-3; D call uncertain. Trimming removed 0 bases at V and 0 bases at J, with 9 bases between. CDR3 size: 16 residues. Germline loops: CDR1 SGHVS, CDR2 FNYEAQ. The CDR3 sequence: CASSLAARASGNTIYF. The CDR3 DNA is TGTGCCAGCAGCTTAGCTGCCAGAGCCTCTGGAAACACCATATATTTT.

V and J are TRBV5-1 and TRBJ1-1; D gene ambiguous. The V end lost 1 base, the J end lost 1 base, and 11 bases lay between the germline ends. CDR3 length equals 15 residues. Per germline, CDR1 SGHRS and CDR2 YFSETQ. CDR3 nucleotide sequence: TGCGCCAGCAGCTTGTCCCCTCCTCGGAACACTGAAGCTTTCTTT. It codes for CASSLSPPRNTEAFF.

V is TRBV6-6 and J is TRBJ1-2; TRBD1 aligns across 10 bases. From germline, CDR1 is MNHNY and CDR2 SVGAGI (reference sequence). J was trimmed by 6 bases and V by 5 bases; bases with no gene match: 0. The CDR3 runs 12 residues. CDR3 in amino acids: CASSGTGDGYTF. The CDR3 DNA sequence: TGTGCCAGCAGTGGGACAGGGGATGGCTACACCTTC.

CDR3 sequence reads: CASSGQGTNEQFF. In DNA form, the CDR3 reads TGTGCCAGCAGCGGACAGGGGACCAATGAGCAGTTCTTC. This sequence joins TRBV12-3 or TRBV12-4 and TRBJ2-1; 9 nucleotides line up with TRBD1. The CDR3 totals 13 residues. The V gene end was trimmed by 6 bases and the J gene end by 6 bases; junction bases not matched to a gene: 3.

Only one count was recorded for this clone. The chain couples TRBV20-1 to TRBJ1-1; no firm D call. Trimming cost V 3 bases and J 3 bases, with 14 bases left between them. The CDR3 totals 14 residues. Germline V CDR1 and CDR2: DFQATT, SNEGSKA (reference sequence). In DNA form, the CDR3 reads TGCAGTGCTAGTAAGGCCAGGAGACACACTGAAGCTTTCTTT. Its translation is CSASKARRHTEAFF.

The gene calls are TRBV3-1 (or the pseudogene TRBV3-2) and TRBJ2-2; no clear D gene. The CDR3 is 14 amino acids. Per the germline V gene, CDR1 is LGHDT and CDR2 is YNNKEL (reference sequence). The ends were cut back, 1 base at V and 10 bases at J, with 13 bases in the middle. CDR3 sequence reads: CASSQGKGMEELFF. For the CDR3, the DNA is TGTGCCAGCAGCCAAGGGAAGGGAATGGAGGAGCTGTTTTTT.

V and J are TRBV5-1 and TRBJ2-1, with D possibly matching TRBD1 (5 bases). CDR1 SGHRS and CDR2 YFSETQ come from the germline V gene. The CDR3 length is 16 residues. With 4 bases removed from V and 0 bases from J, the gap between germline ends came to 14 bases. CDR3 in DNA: TGCGCCAGCAGCCAAGACAGCCTGAGCTCCTACAATGAGCAGTTCTTC. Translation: CASSQDSLSSYNEQFF.

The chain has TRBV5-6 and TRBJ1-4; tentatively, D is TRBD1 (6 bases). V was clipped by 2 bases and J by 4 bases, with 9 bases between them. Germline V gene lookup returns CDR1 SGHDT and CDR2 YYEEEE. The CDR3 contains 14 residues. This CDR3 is CASSLGQSNEKLFF. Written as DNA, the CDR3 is TGTGCCAGCAGCTTAGGACAGAGTAATGAAAAACTGTTTTTT.

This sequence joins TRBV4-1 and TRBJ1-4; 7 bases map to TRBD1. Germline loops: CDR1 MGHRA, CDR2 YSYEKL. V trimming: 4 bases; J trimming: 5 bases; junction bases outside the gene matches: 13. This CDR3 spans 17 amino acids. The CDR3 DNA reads TGCGCCAGCAGCCTTCCGGGACAGCTTAAAAAGAATGAAAAACTGTTTTTT. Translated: CASSLPGQLKKNEKLFF.

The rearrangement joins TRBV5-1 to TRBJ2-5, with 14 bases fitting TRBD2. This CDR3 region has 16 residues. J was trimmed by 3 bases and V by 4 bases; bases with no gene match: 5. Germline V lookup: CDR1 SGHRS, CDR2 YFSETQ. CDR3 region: CASSTGTSGGEETQYF. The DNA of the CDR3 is TGCGCCAGCAGCACCGGGACTAGCGGGGGAGAAGAGACCCAGTACTTC. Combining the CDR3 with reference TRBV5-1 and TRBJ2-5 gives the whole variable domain KAGVTQTPRYLIKTRGQQVTLSCSPISGHRSVSWYQQTPGQGLQFLFEYFSETQRNKGNFPGRFSGRQFSNSRSEMNVSTLELGDSALYLCASSTGTSGGEETQYFGPGTRLLVL.

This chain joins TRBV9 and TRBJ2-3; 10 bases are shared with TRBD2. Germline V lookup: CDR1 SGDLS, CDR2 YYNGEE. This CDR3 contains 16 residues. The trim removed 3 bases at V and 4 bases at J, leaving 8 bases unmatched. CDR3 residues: CASSDSSGGGADTQYF. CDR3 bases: TGTGCCAGCAGCGATTCGAGCGGGGGGGGCGCAGATACGCAGTATTTT.

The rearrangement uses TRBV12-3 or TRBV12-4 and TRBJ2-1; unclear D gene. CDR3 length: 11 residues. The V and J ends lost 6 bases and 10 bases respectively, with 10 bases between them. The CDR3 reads CASSYSWEQFF. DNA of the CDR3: TGTGCCAGCAGCTACAGCTGGGAGCAGTTCTTC.

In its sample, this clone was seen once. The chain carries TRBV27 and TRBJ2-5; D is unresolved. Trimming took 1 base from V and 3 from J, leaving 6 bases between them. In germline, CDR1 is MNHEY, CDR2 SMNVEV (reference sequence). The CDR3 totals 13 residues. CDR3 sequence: CASSLWGEETQYF. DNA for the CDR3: TGTGCCAGCAGTTTATGGGGTGAAGAGACCCAGTACTTC.

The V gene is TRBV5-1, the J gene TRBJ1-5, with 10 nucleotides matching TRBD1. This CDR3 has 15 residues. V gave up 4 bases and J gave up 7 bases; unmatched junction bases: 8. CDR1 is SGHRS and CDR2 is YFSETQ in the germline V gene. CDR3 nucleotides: TGCGCCAGCAGCGAGCAGACAGGGGGCGTCCAGCCCCAGCATTTT. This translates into CASSEQTGGVQPQHF.

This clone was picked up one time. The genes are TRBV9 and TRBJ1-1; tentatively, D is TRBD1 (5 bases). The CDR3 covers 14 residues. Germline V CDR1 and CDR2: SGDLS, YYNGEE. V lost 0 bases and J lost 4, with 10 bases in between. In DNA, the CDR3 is TGTGCCAGCAGCGTAGCCGGCAGGGCCACTGAAGCTTTCTTT. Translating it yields CASSVAGRATEAFF.

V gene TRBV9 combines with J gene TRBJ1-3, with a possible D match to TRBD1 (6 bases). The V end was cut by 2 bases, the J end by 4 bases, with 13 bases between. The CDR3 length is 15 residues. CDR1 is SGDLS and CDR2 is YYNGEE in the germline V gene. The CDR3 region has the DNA TGTGCCAGCAGCGTTCAAGGGGGATTCGGAAACACCATATATTTT. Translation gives CASSVQGGFGNTIYF.

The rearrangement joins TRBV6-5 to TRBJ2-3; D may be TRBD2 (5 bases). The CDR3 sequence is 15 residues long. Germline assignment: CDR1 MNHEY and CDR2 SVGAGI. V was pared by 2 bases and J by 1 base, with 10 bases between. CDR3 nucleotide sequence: TGTGCCAGCAGTTACGCGGGCCTGCGCACAGATACGCAGTATTTT. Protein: CASSYAGLRTDTQYF.

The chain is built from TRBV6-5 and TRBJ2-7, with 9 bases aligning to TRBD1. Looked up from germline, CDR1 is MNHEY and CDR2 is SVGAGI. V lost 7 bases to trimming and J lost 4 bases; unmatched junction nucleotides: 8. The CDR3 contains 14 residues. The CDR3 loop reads CASTTGTGSYEQYF. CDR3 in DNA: TGTGCCAGCACAACCGGGACAGGGAGTTACGAGCAGTACTTC.

CDR3 sequence: CASSYLGVGNQPQHF. DNA for the CDR3: TGTGCCAGCAGCTACCTAGGGGTTGGGAATCAGCCCCAGCATTTT. The chain has TRBV7-2 and TRBJ1-5; TRBD1 might be the D (5 bases). Germline V gene sequence: CDR1 SGHTA, CDR2 FQGNSA. The CDR3 length is 15 residues. V shed 4 bases and J shed 4 bases, with 14 bases lying between them.

Here the CDR3 reads CASSRMGGQGSAGNTIYF. The CDR3 coding sequence is TGTGCCAGCAGCCGAATGGGGGGACAGGGATCAGCTGGAAACACCATATATTTT. The V gene is TRBV6-6, the J gene TRBJ1-3; 9 nucleotides match TRBD1. Unmatched junction bases numbered 14, after V lost 6 bases and J lost 2 bases. Per germline, CDR1 MNHNY and CDR2 SVGAGI (reference sequence). CDR3 length: 18 residues.

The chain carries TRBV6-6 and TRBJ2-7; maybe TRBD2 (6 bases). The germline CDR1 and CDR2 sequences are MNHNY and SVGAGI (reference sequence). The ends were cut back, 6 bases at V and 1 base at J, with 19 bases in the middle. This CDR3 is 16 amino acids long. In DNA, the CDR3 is TGTGCCAGCAGCCCCCCCAGGAGGGAAAGGTCCTACGAGCAGTACTTC. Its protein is CASSPPRRERSYEQYF.

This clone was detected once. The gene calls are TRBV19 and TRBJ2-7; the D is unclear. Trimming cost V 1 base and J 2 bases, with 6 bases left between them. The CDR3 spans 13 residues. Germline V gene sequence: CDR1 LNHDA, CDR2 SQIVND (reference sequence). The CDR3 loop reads CASSIAGAYEQYF. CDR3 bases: TGTGCCAGTAGTATAGCAGGAGCCTACGAGCAGTACTTC.

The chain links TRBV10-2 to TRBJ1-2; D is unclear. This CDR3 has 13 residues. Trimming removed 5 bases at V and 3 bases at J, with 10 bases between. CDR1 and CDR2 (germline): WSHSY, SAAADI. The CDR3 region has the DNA TGCGCCAGCAGTCCGGAATCAGACTATGGCTACACCTTC. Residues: CASSPESDYGYTF.

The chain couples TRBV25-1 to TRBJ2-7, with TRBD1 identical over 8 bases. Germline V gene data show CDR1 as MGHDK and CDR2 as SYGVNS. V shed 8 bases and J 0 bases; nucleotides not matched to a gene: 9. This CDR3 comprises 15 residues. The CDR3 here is CASRRTGTGSYEQYF. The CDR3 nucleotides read TGTGCCAGCCGGAGAACCGGGACAGGCTCCTACGAGCAGTACTTC.

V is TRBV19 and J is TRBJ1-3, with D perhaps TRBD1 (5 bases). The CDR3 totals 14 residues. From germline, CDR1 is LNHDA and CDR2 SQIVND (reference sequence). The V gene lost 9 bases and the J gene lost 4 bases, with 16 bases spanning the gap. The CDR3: CARRRDGGGNTIYF. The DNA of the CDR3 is TGTGCCAGACGCCGGGACGGCGGGGGAAACACCATATATTTT.

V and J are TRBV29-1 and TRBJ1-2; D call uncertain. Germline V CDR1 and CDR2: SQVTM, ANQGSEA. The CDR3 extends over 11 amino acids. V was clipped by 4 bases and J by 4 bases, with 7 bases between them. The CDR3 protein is CSVGEIYGYTF. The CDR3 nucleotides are TGCAGCGTTGGAGAAATCTATGGCTACACCTTC.